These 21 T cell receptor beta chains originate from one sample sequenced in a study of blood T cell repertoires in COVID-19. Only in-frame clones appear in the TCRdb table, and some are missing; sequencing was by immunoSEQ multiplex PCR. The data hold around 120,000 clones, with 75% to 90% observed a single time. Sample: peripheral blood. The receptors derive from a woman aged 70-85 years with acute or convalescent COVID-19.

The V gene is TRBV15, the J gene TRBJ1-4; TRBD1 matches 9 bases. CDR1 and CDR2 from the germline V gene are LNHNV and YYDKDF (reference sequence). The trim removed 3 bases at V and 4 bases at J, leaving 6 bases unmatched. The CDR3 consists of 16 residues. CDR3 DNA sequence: TGTGCCACCAGCAGTATGGGACAGGGCCGTAATGAAAAACTGTTTTTT. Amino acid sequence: CATSSMGQGRNEKLFF.

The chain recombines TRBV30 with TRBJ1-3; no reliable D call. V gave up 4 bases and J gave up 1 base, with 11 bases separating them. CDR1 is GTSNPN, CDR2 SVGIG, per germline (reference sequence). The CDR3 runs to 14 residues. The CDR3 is CAWNLRGSGNTIYF. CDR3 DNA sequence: TGTGCCTGGAATCTCCGGGGTTCTGGAAACACCATATATTTT. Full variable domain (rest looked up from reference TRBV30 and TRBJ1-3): SQTIHQWPATLVQPVGSPLSLECTVEGTSNPNLYWYRQAAGRGLQLLFYSVGIGQISSEVPQNLSASRPQDRQFILSSKKLLLSDSGFYLCAWNLRGSGNTIYFGEGSWLTVV.

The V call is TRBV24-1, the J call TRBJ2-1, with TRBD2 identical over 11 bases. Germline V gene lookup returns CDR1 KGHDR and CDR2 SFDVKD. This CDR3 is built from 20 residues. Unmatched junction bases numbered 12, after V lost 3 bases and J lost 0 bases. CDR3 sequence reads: CATSDQRLAGTLSSYNEQFF. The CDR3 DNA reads TGTGCCACCAGTGATCAACGACTAGCGGGGACGTTGAGCTCCTACAATGAGCAGTTCTTC.

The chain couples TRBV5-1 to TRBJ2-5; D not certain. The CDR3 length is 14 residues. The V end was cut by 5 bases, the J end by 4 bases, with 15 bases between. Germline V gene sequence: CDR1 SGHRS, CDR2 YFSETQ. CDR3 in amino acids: CASSPRLDGETQYF. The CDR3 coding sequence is TGCGCCAGCAGTCCCAGGTTGGATGGAGAGACCCAGTACTTC. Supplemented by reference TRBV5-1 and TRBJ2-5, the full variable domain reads KAGVTQTPRYLIKTRGQQVTLSCSPISGHRSVSWYQQTPGQGLQFLFEYFSETQRNKGNFPGRFSGRQFSNSRSEMNVSTLELGDSALYLCASSPRLDGETQYFGPGTRLLVL.

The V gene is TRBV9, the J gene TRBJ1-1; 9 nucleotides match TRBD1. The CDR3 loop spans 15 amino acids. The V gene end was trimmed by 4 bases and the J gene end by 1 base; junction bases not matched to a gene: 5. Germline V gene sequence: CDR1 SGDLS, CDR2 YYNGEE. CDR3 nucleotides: TGTGCCAGCAGCTCTGGGACAGGGCGGAACACTGAAGCTTTCTTT. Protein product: CASSSGTGRNTEAFF.

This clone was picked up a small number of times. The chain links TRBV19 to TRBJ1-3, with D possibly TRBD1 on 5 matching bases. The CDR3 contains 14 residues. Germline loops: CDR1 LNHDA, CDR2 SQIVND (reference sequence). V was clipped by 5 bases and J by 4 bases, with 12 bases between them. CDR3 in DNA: TGTGCCAGTAGTCCATTGGACAAGGGAAACACCATATATTTT. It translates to CASSPLDKGNTIYF.

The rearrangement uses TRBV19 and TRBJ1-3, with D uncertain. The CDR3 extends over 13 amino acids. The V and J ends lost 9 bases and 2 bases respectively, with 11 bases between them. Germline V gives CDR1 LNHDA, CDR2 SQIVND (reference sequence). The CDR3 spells CASCRSAGNTIYF. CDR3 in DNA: TGTGCCAGCTGCCGGAGTGCTGGAAACACCATATATTTT.

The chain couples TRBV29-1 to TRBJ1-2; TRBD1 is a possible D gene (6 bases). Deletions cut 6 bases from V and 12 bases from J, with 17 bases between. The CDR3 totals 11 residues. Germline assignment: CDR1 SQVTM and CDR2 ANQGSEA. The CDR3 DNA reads TGCAGCGTCCGGACAGTCTGGTGGAACACCTTC. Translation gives CSVRTVWWNTF.

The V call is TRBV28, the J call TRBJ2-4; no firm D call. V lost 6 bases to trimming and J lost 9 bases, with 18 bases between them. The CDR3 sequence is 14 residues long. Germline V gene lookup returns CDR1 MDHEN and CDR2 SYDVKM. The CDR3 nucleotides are TGTGCCAGCAGGCTCCAGGTGTCAGCCGTCATTCAGTACTTC. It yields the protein CASRLQVSAVIQYF. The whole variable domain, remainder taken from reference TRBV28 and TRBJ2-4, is DVKVTQSSRYLVKRTGEKVFLECVQDMDHENMFWYRQDPGLGLRLIYFSYDVKMKEKGDIPEGYSVSREKKERFSLILESASTNQTSMYLCASRLQVSAVIQYFGAGTRLSVL.

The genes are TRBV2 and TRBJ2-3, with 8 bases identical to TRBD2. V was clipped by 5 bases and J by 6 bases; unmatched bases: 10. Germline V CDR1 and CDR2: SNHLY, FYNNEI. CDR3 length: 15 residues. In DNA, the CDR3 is TGTGCCAGCAGTTCCCAGCGGGGGAGGTGGGATACGCAGTATTTT. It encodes CASSSQRGRWDTQYF.

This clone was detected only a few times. The CDR3 DNA is TGCGCCAGCAGCAACGACAGGGCTGGAAACACCATATATTTT. This translates into CASSNDRAGNTIYF. This chain joins TRBV5-1 and TRBJ1-3, with 7 positions matching TRBD1. J gave up 2 bases and V 4 bases, and 3 bases lay outside the gene matches. CDR1 and CDR2 from the germline V gene are SGHRS and YFSETQ. The CDR3 consists of 14 residues.

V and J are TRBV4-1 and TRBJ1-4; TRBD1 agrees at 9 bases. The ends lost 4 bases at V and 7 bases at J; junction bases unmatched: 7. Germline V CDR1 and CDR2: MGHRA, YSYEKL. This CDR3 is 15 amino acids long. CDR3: CASSLGQGRGEKLFF. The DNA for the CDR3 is TGCGCCAGCAGCCTCGGACAGGGGCGGGGTGAAAAACTGTTTTTT.

CDR3 nucleotide sequence: TGTGCCAGTAGCACAGGGAATCAAGTGTACGAGCAGTACTTC. Its protein is CASSTGNQVYEQYF. V usage is TRBV19 and J usage is TRBJ2-7, with a tentative D call TRBD1 (6 bases). The CDR3 is made up of 14 amino acids. The V gene lost 6 bases and the J gene lost 4 bases, with 16 bases spanning the gap. The germline V gene encodes CDR1 LNHDA and CDR2 SQIVND (reference sequence).

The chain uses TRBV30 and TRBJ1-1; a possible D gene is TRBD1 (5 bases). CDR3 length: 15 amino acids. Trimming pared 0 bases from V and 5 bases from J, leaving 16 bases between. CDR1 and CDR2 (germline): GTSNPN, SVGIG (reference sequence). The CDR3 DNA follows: TGTGCCTGGAGTGTAGGGGTGGGGTTGGGGACTGAAGCTTTCTTT. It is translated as CAWSVGVGLGTEAFF.

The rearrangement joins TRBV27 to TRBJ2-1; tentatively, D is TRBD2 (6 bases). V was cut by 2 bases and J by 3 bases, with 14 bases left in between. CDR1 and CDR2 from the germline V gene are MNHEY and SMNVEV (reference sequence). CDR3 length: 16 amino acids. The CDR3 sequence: CASSLRGATFYNEQFF. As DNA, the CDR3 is TGTGCCAGCAGTTTACGCGGGGCTACTTTCTACAATGAGCAGTTCTTC.

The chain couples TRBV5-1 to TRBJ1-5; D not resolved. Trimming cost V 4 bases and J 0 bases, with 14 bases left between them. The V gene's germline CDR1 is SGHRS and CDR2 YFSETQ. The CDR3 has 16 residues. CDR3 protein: CASSALPGDSNQPQHF. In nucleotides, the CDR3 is TGCGCCAGCAGCGCCCTCCCGGGAGATAGCAATCAGCCCCAGCATTTT.

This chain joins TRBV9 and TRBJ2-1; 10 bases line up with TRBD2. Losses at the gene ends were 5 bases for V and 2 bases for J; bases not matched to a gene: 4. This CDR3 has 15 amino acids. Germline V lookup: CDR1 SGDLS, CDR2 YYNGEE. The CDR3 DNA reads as TGTGCCAGCAGGGCCAGCGGGGGGGCCTACAATGAGCAGTTCTTC. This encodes CASRASGGAYNEQFF.

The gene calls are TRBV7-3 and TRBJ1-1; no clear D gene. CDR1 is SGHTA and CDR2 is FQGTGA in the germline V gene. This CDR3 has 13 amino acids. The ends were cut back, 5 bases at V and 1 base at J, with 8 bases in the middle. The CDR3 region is CASSQAGNTEAFF. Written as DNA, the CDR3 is TGTGCCAGCAGCCAGGCGGGGAACACTGAAGCTTTCTTT. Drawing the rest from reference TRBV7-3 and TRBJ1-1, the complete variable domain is GAGVSQTPSNKVTEKGKYVELRCDPISGHTALYWYRQSLGQGPEFLIYFQGTGAADDSGLPNDRFFAVRPEGSVSTLKIQRTERGDSAVYLCASSQAGNTEAFFGQGTRLTVV.

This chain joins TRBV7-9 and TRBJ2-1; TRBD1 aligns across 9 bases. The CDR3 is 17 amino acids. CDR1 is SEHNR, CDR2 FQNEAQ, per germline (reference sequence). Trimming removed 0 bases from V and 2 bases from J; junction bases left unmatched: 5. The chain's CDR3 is CASSLALGQGAYNEQFF. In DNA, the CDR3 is TGTGCCAGCAGCTTAGCTTTGGGACAGGGAGCCTACAATGAGCAGTTCTTC.

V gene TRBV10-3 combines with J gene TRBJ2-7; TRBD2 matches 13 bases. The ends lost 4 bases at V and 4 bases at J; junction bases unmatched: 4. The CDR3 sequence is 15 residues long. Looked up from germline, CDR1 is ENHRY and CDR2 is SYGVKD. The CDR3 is CAISAGLAGAYEQYF. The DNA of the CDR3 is TGTGCCATCAGTGCAGGACTAGCGGGGGCTTACGAGCAGTACTTC.

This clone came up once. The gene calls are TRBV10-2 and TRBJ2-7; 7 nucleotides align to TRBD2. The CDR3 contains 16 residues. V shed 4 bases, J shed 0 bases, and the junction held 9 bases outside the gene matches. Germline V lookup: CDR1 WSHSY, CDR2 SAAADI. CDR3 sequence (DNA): TGCGCCAGCAGTGGGAGTGCTAGCGGCAGCTCCTACGAGCAGTACTTC. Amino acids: CASSGSASGSSYEQYF.